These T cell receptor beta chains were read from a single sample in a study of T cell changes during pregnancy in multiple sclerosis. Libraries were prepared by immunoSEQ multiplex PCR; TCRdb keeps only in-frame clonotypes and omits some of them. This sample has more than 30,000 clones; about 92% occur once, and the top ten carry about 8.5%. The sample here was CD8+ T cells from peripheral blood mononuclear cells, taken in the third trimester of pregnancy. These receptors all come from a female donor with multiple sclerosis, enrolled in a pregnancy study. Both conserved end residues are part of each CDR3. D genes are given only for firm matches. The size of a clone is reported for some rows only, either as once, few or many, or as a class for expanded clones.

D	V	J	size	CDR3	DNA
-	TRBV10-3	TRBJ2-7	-	CAISESGDTSYEQYF	TGTGCCATCAGTGAGTCTGGGGACACCTCCTACGAGCAGTACTTC
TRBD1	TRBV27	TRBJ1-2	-	CASLGQGVYTF	TGTGCCAGCCTGGGACAGGGAGTTTACACCTTC
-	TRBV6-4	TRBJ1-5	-	CASSDPFPQHF	TGTGCCAGCAGTGACCCATTCCCCCAGCATTTT
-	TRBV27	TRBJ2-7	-	CASSYRAGLYEQYF	TGTGCCAGCAGCTACAGGGCGGGTTTGTACGAGCAGTACTTC
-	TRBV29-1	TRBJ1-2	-	CSVDEQGDYGYTF	TGCAGCGTTGACGAACAGGGCGACTATGGCTACACCTTC
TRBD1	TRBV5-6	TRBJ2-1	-	CASSMGQGIGNEQFF	TGTGCCAGCAGCATGGGACAGGGGATAGGGAATGAGCAGTTCTTC
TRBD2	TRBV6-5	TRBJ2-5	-	CASSGASGYQETQYF	TGTGCCAGCAGTGGGGCTAGCGGGTACCAAGAGACCCAGTACTTC
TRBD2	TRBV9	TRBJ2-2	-	CASRASGGNTGELFF	TGTGCCAGCAGAGCTAGCGGGGGTAACACCGGGGAGCTGTTTTTT
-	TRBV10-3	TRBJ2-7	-	CAISESMTYEQYF	TGTGCCATCAGTGAGTCGATGACTTACGAGCAGTACTTC
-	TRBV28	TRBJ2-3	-	CASADRSSTDTQYF	TGTGCCAGTGCGGACAGATCTAGCACAGATACGCAGTATTTT
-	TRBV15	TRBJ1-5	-	CATSRDLGDNQPQHF	TGTGCCACCAGCAGAGATCTCGGAGACAATCAGCCCCAGCATTTT
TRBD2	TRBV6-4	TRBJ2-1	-	CASSDIAGGNEQFF	TGTGCCAGCAGTGATATAGCGGGGGGGAATGAGCAGTTCTTC
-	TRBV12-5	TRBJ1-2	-	CASGRDIRNYGYTF	TGTGCTAGTGGTCGGGACATCCGTAACTATGGCTACACCTTC
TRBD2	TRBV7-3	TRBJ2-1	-	CASSLTGRGGAGVFNEQFF	TGTGCCAGCAGCTTAACGGGAAGGGGCGGAGCGGGGGTTTTTAATGAGCAGTTCTTC
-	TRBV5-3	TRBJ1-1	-	CARSLGAGMDTEAFF	TGTGCCAGAAGCTTGGGGGCAGGGATGGACACTGAAGCTTTCTTT
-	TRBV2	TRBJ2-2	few	CASSLQDTNTGELFF	TGTGCCAGCAGTTTACAGGATACGAACACCGGGGAGCTGTTTTTT
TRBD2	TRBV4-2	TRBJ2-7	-	CASSPDQSGGRNEQYF	TGTGCCAGCAGCCCTGATCAGAGCGGGGGGAGGAACGAGCAGTACTTC
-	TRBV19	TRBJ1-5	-	CASTSRDTYSNQPQHF	TGTGCCAGTACCAGCCGGGACACCTATAGCAATCAGCCCCAGCATTTT
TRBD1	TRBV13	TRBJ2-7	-	CASRGQGSYEQYF	TGTGCCAGCCGAGGACAGGGATCCTACGAGCAGTACTTC
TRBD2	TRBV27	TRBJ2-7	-	CASSLASGEYEQYF	TGTGCCAGCAGTTTAGCTAGCGGGGAATACGAGCAGTACTTC
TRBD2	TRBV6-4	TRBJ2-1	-	CASSDSSGGANEQFF	TGTGCCAGCAGTGATTCTAGCGGGGGGGCAAATGAGCAGTTCTTC
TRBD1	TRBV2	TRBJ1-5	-	CASSDQGGNQPQHF	TGTGCCAGCAGTGATCAGGGGGGCAATCAGCCCCAGCATTTT
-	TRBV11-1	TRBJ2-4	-	CASRDSFSAKNIQYF	TGTGCCAGCAGGGACAGTTTTTCAGCCAAAAACATTCAGTACTTC
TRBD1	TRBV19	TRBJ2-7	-	CASSIGTGEYEQYF	TGTGCCAGTAGTATCGGGACAGGGGAATACGAGCAGTACTTC
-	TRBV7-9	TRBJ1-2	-	CASRSDPQAYGYTF	TGTGCCAGCAGATCAGATCCCCAGGCTTATGGCTACACCTTC
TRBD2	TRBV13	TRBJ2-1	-	CASSLRGGKSNEQFF	TGTGCCAGCAGCCTCCGCGGGGGGAAGTCCAATGAGCAGTTCTTC
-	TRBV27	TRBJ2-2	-	CASRGPTNTGELFF	TGTGCCAGCAGGGGGCCAACGAACACCGGGGAGCTGTTTTTT
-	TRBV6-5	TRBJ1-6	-	CASSYPGFNSPLHF	TGTGCCAGCAGTTACCCAGGGTTTAATTCACCCCTCCACTTT
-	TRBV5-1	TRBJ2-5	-	CASSLFDEVAGGETQYF	TGCGCCAGCAGCTTGTTCGATGAGGTCGCCGGCGGCGAGACCCAGTACTTC
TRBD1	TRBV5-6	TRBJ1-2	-	CASSSATGTNYGYTF	TGTGCCAGCAGCTCGGCGACAGGGACTAACTATGGCTACACCTTC
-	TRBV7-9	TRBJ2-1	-	CASSLETESGEQFF	TGTGCCAGCAGCTTGGAGACAGAGTCCGGTGAGCAGTTCTTC
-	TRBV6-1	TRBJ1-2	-	CASSDLGHTMGGYTF	TGTGCCAGCAGTGACTTGGGACATACCATGGGGGGCTACACCTTC
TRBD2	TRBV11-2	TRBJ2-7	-	CASSATGTSGGNEQYF	TGTGCCAGCAGCGCGACCGGGACTAGCGGGGGCAACGAGCAGTACTTC
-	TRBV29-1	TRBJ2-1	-	CSVAGDRRSYNEQFF	TGCAGCGTTGCGGGTGACAGACGCTCCTACAATGAGCAGTTCTTC
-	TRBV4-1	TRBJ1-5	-	CASSSSFEQPQHF	TGCGCCAGCAGCTCGAGTTTTGAGCAGCCCCAGCATTTT
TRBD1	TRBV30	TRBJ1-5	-	CAWREGARGQPQHF	TGTGCCTGGAGGGAGGGGGCGCGAGGTCAGCCCCAGCATTTT
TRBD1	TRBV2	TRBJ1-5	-	CASSAGQGVNQPQHF	TGTGCCAGCAGTGCGGGACAGGGGGTCAATCAGCCCCAGCATTTT
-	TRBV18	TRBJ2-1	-	CASSDPGHSYNEQFF	TGTGCCAGCTCAGACCCGGGTCACTCCTACAATGAGCAGTTCTTC
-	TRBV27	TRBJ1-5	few	CASSLERLVGPQHF	TGTGCCAGCAGTTTAGAGAGGCTGGTTGGGCCCCAGCATTTT